This T cell receptor beta chain was sequenced for a study of cytomegalovirus exposure and HLA in healthy donors. Between the trimmed V and J ends, which lost 0 bases and 7 bases, there was a span of 10 bases. The germline V gene has CDR1 LGHNA and CDR2 YSLEER. The CDR3 length is 14 residues. Assay: immunoSEQ multiplex PCR; the TCRdb copy retains only in-frame clones and omits some. Here the sample spans 150,000 or so clones, about 82% being singletons. Study results and caveats: According to the study, about 180 TCR beta chains were cytomegalovirus-associated.

Of note for this clone: The antigen is undetermined.

This receptor was identified in a human donor in good health. Input material: PBMCs. The J gene is TRBJ1-5, the V gene TRBV4-3; D not certain. This CDR3 reads CASSQDLEVQPQHF. The CDR3 coding sequence is TGCGCCAGCAGCCAAGATCTAGAGGTGCAGCCCCAGCATTTT.